These 11 T cell receptor beta chains share one sample of origin, sequenced in a study of OX40 agonist ivuxolimab in advanced cancers. Repertoires were generated with immunoSEQ multiplex PCR, while TCRdb's copy carries only in-frame clones and drops some. The table includes 75,000 to 100,000 clones, about 90% detected once. The sample in question was CD4+ or CD8+ T cells sorted from blood, obtained in a trial of the OX40 agonist ivuxolimab. The receptors shown here come from an adult with an advanced solid tumor such as melanoma, head and neck, liver or kidney cancer.

This chain links TRBV10-3 with TRBJ2-3; D might be TRBD2 (5 bases). The CDR3 is made up of 14 amino acids. Germline V lookup: CDR1 ENHRY, CDR2 SYGVKD. Trimming cost V 6 bases and J 6 bases, with 16 bases left between them. The CDR3 protein is CAIRALESPDTQYF. In nucleotides, the CDR3 is TGTGCCATCAGGGCACTAGAGAGCCCGGATACGCAGTATTTT.

This clone appeared a single time. This sequence joins TRBV27 and TRBJ1-2; weak D call: TRBD1 (6 bases). This CDR3 has 15 residues. Trimming took off 5 bases at V and 5 bases at J, with 18 bases between the two ends. Per germline, CDR1 MNHEY and CDR2 SMNVEV (reference sequence). The chain's CDR3 is CASSPTPAGAYGYTF. CDR3 bases: TGTGCCAGCAGTCCCACCCCCGCAGGGGCTTATGGCTACACCTTC.

This chain links TRBV29-1 with TRBJ2-1; 7 bases are a match to TRBD2. This CDR3 region has 13 residues. In germline, CDR1 is SQVTM, CDR2 ANQGSEA. J was trimmed by 2 bases and V by 8 bases; bases with no gene match: 6. CDR3 loop: CSHLAGPYNEQFF. The CDR3 bases are TGCAGCCACTTAGCGGGTCCCTACAATGAGCAGTTCTTC.

The chain combines TRBV6-6 with TRBJ2-7; 8 nucleotides align to TRBD1. The CDR3 consists of 14 residues. Germline CDR1 and CDR2: MNHNY and SVGAGI (reference sequence). The V and J ends lost 2 bases and 5 bases, in that order; junction bases with no gene match: 5. The CDR3 sequence: CASSYLTGAHEQYF. The CDR3 coding sequence is TGTGCCAGCAGTTACCTGACAGGGGCCCACGAGCAGTACTTC.

The rearrangement joins TRBV29-1 to TRBJ2-7, with 9 nucleotides matching TRBD1. The CDR3 extends over 16 amino acids. Germline CDR1 is SQVTM and CDR2 is ANQGSEA. V gave up 6 bases and J gave up 2 bases; unmatched junction bases: 14. CDR3 region: CSVAGTGIRVPYEQYF. CDR3 coding DNA: TGCAGCGTCGCCGGGACAGGGATTAGGGTACCCTACGAGCAGTACTTC.

This clone has only one observation. This sequence joins TRBV28 and TRBJ2-7, with a possible D match to TRBD1 (6 bases). V dropped 5 bases and J dropped 2 bases, with 16 bases sitting between them. This CDR3 spans 15 amino acids. CDR1 and CDR2 from the germline V gene are MDHEN and SYDVKM. The chain's CDR3 is CASSPQGRIPYEQYF. For the CDR3, the DNA is TGTGCCAGCAGTCCGCAGGGGCGCATACCCTACGAGCAGTACTTC.

This chain connects TRBV11-3 to TRBJ1-2; possible D gene TRBD1, 5 bases. The CDR3 covers 14 residues. Per germline, CDR1 SGHNT and CDR2 YENEEA. The V and J ends lost 0 bases and 2 bases respectively, with 7 bases between them. The chain's CDR3 is CASSLDPGNYGYTF. CDR3 in DNA: TGTGCCAGCAGCTTAGATCCAGGGAACTATGGCTACACCTTC. The full variable domain, its missing parts supplied by reference TRBV11-3 and TRBJ1-2, is EAGVVQSPRYKIIEKKQPVAFWCNPISGHNTLYWYLQNLGQGPELLIRYENEEAVDDSQLPKDRFSAERLKGVDSTLKIQPAELGDSAVYLCASSLDPGNYGYTFGSGTRLTVV.

J is TRBJ1-1 and V is TRBV7-3; D uncertain. Germline loops: CDR1 SGHTA, CDR2 FQGTGA. The CDR3 contains 13 residues. The germline V and J ends were trimmed by 3 bases and 5 bases, with 10 bases remaining between them. In nucleotides, the CDR3 is TGTGCCAGCAGCTTTGATGGAATAACTGAAGCTTTCTTT. It codes for CASSFDGITEAFF.

The chain uses TRBV4-3 and TRBJ2-7; TRBD2 aligns across 11 bases. Trimming at V came to 1 base and at J to 4 bases, leaving 9 bases not matched to a gene. Germline CDR1 is LGHNA and CDR2 is YSLEER. This CDR3 has 17 amino acids. CDR3 sequence (DNA): TGCGCCAGCAGCCAAGTATTAGCGGGAGGGCCATTGTACGAGCAGTACTTC. Its translation is CASSQVLAGGPLYEQYF.

This clone was found once. The chain is built from TRBV2 and TRBJ2-1; 7 bases map to TRBD1. Unmatched junction bases numbered 10, after V lost 10 bases and J lost 7 bases. Per the germline V gene, CDR1 is SNHLY and CDR2 is FYNNEI. The CDR3 runs to 13 residues. The CDR3 coding sequence is TGTGCCACCCAAGCGGACAGGATGAATGAGCAGTTCTTC. Its protein product is CATQADRMNEQFF.

The chain links TRBV4-2 to TRBJ1-2, with D tentatively TRBD1 (5 bases). This CDR3 comprises 16 residues. V lost 0 bases to trimming and J lost 4 bases, with 15 bases between them. Germline CDR1 LGHNA, CDR2 YNFKEQ. CDR3 sequence (DNA): TGTGCCAGCAGCCAAGATCTGGGGGGGGGATTCTATGGCTACACCTTC. Amino acids: CASSQDLGGGFYGYTF.